What follows describes a single T cell receptor beta chain. Antigen unknown. This CDR3 comprises 14 residues. Trimming removed 5 bases from V and 4 bases from J, with 14 bases in between. Germline-derived CDR1 and CDR2 are MGHDK and SYGVNS. These data are taken from a study of cytomegalovirus exposure and HLA in healthy donors. Across the study: A previous analysis identified 117 million unique TCR beta sequences derived from 180 million or so T cells. Regarding the study as a whole: Cytomegalovirus association was listed for around 180 TCR beta chains. The classifier, whose performance was assessed in both the original and validation cohorts, reportedly diagnosed cytomegalovirus status with high specificity and sensitivity.

Healthy individuals who donated bone marrow served as the donors. Primers: 60 Vbeta forward and 13 Jbeta reverse. Clones were sequenced by immunoSEQ multiplex PCR, and TCRdb holds only the in-frame ones, with some missing. The sample carries roughly 180,000 clones, 78% recorded once. This receptor was taken from a female donor in good health and CMV-seronegative. This chain uses TRBV25-1 with TRBJ2-5, with a tentative D call TRBD2 (5 bases). What was sequenced was PBMCs. CDR3 nucleotide sequence: TGTGCCAGCAGTAAGACCCCGGCGGGAGAGACCCAGTACTTC. This codes for CASSKTPAGETQYF.